This T cell receptor beta chain comes out of a study of blood T cell repertoires in COVID-19. Study context: COVID-19 samples from acute and convalescent phases originated in the United States, Italy and Spain. Sample material is recorded as cDNA or gDNA derived from T cells, B-cell-depleted T cells, or PBMCs.

In the source study's methods: Estimation of nucleated cell counts relied on the amplification of reference gene primers. Some clones are missing from TCRdb's copy, which holds only in-frame ones; the method was immunoSEQ multiplex PCR. V, J and clone size were drawn from that table, and D and trimming were deduced from the DNA. Of under 100,000 clones listed, 85% to 90% are singletons. The CDR3 runs 13 residues. Looked up from germline, CDR1 is GTSNPN and CDR2 is SVGIG (reference sequence). The ends lost 1 base at V and 5 bases at J; junction bases unmatched: 0. J is TRBJ2-2 and V is TRBV30, with 8 bases matching TRBD2. The sample taken for sequencing was peripheral blood. This clonotype was obtained from a man aged 40-49 years with acute or convalescent COVID-19. CDR3 sequence (DNA): TGTGCCTGGAGTGGACTAGCGACCGGGGAGCTGTTTTTT. Its protein is CAWSGLATGELFF.